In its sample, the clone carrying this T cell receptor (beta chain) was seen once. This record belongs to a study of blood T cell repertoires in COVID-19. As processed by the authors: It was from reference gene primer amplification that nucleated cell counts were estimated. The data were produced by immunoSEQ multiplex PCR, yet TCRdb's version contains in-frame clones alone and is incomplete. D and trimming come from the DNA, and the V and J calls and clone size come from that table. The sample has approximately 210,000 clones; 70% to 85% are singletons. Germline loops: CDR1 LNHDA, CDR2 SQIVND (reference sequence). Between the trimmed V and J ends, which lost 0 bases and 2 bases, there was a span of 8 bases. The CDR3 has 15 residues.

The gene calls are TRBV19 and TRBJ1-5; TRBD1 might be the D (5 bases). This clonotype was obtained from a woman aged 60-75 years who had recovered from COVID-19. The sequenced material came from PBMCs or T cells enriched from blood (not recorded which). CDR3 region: CASSIDREGNQPQHF. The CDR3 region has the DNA TGTGCCAGTAGTATAGACAGGGAAGGCAATCAGCCCCAGCATTTT.